This TCR beta chain was captured in a study of cytomegalovirus exposure and HLA in healthy donors. CDR1 and CDR2 (germline): SQVTM, ANQGSEA. The J segment lost 0 bases and the V segment lost 6 bases, leaving 11 bases of the junction unmatched. This CDR3 region has 15 residues. Here immunoSEQ multiplex PCR was the method, and the copy in TCRdb shows in-frame clones only, minus some. The table shows around 150,000 clones, with more than 85% occurring only once. This chain uses TRBV29-1 with TRBJ2-7, with TRBD1 identical over 7 bases. This TCR derives from a man aged 18 to 35 in good health and CMV-seronegative. The sequenced sample was PBMCs. CDR3 amino acids: CSVVPGQPTSYEQYF. Here the CDR3 DNA reads TGCAGCGTCGTACCGGGACAGCCCACCTCCTACGAGCAGTACTTC.